These T cell receptor beta chains were read from a single sample in a study of shared clonotypes between healthy human individuals. TCRdb keeps only in-frame clones here, not all; method: immunoSEQ multiplex PCR. This sample has about 1 million clones, with 70% to 80% found just once. The sample was memory CD4+ T cells sorted from blood. These receptors originate from a man between 18 and 29 years old in good health. Both conserved end residues are part of each CDR3. Fields, in order: J gene, clone size, V gene, D gene, CDR3 protein, CDR3 DNA. A D gene is named only where the DNA matches it firmly. The size of a clone is reported for some rows only, either as once, few or many, or as a class for expanded clones.

TRBJ2-5,few,TRBV30,TRBD2,CAWSVRRTSGGQETQYF,TGTGCCTGGAGTGTACGTCGGACTAGCGGGGGCCAAGAGACCCAGTACTTC
TRBJ2-1,-,TRBV5-6,TRBD1,CASSLGQGLAYNEQFF,TGTGCCAGCAGCTTGGGACAGGGGTTAGCCTACAATGAGCAGTTCTTC
TRBJ2-3,-,TRBV18,TRBD2,CASRTSGSFTDTQYF,TGTGCCAGCCGTACTAGCGGCAGCTTCACAGATACGCAGTATTTT
TRBJ2-2,-,TRBV4-1,TRBD1,CASSQLEVRQGISGELFF,TGCGCCAGCAGCCAATTAGAAGTTCGACAGGGAATTTCCGGGGAGCTGTTTTTT
TRBJ1-6,-,TRBV11-2,TRBD1,CASRLTGGDNSPLHF,TGTGCCAGCAGACTAACAGGGGGCGATAATTCACCCCTCCACTTT
TRBJ1-1,once,TRBV6-5,-,CASSLSGGYEAFF,TGTGCCAGCAGCCTTTCGGGAGGGTATGAAGCTTTCTTT
TRBJ2-5,-,TRBV9,-,CASSVGSYQETQYF,TGTGCCAGCAGCGTAGGATCTTACCAAGAGACCCAGTACTTC
TRBJ2-3,-,TRBV10-2,TRBD2,CASSLGLAGGGDTQYF,TGCGCCAGCAGTCTTGGGCTAGCGGGAGGGGGCGATACGCAGTATTTT
TRBJ2-7,-,TRBV29-1,TRBD1,CSATGFSYEQYF,TGCAGCGCGACAGGGTTCTCCTACGAGCAGTACTTC
TRBJ1-5,once,TRBV5-5,-,CASSPIDSLNQPQHF,TGTGCCAGCAGCCCAATAGACAGCCTTAATCAGCCCCAGCATTTT
TRBJ1-1,-,TRBV30,TRBD1,CAWRSGGNTEAFF,TGTGCCTGGAGATCAGGGGGGAACACTGAAGCTTTCTTT
TRBJ2-7,-,TRBV7-9,-,CASSLDETLRSSYEQYF,TGTGCCAGCAGCTTAGATGAGACACTGAGAAGCTCCTACGAGCAGTACTTC
TRBJ1-2,-,TRBV9,TRBD1,CASSVGDRDNYGYTF,TGTGCCAGCAGCGTAGGAGACAGGGACAACTATGGCTACACCTTC
TRBJ2-7,-,TRBV6-1,-,CASTQDLLSYEQYF,TGTGCCAGCACACAGGATCTCCTCTCCTACGAGCAGTACTTC
TRBJ2-7,few,TRBV5-4,-,CASSLESYEQYF,TGTGCCAGCAGCTTGGAATCTTACGAGCAGTACTTC
TRBJ2-3,-,TRBV6-6,TRBD2,CASSSGRSDTQYF,TGTGCCAGCAGTAGCGGGAGGTCAGATACGCAGTATTTT
TRBJ1-2,-,TRBV5-6,TRBD1,CASSLRHTGEWGYTF,TGTGCCAGCAGCTTGCGTCATACAGGGGAATGGGGCTACACCTTC
TRBJ2-2,-,TRBV10-3,-,CAISGGLGLTGELFF,TGTGCCATCAGTGGGGGTTTGGGCCTCACCGGGGAGCTGTTTTTT
TRBJ1-1,few,TRBV10-1,-,CASSESLSTEAFF,TGCGCCAGCAGTGAGTCTTTGAGCACTGAAGCTTTCTTT
TRBJ2-5,-,TRBV9,TRBD2,CASSLREGFGAETQYF,TGTGCCAGCAGCTTACGGGAGGGGTTCGGGGCAGAGACCCAGTACTTC
TRBJ1-5,-,TRBV2,-,CASSDGSLSNQPQHF,TGTGCCAGCAGTGATGGGAGTCTTAGCAATCAGCCCCAGCATTTT
TRBJ2-5,-,TRBV25-1,TRBD2,CASSGLLGGGETQYF,TGTGCCAGCAGTGGATTGTTGGGGGGAGGGGAGACCCAGTACTTC
TRBJ1-3,once,TRBV27,-,CASSLASSGNTIYF,TGTGCCAGCAGTTTGGCTAGCTCTGGAAACACCATATATTTT
TRBJ2-3,-,TRBV5-1,TRBD1,CASSPGQPPSTDTQYF,TGCGCCAGCAGCCCGGGACAGCCACCTAGCACAGATACGCAGTATTTT
TRBJ1-1,-,TRBV11-2,-,CASSLGAGRKSIMNTEAFF,TGTGCCAGCAGCTTAGGGGCAGGGAGGAAGAGTATCATGAACACTGAAGCTTTCTTT
TRBJ2-7,-,TRBV10-1,-,CASSEQPGSEQYF,TGCGCCAGCAGTGAACAACCCGGGAGCGAGCAGTACTTC
TRBJ2-5,-,TRBV5-1,-,CASSPGGAILQETQYF,TGCGCCAGCAGCCCCGGGGGCGCGATCCTCCAAGAGACCCAGTACTTC
TRBJ2-7,-,TRBV27,TRBD1,CASSSGQGRREQYF,TGTGCCAGCAGTTCGGGACAGGGGAGGAGGGAGCAGTACTTC
TRBJ1-2,-,TRBV27,-,CASSLAGGNHRGYTF,TGTGCCAGCAGTTTGGCGGGAGGTAACCACAGGGGCTACACCTTC
TRBJ1-6,-,TRBV28,-,CASKTRGGGRNSPLHF,TGTGCCAGCAAAACTCGGGGCGGGGGCAGGAATTCACCCCTCCACTTT
TRBJ2-1,-,TRBV7-2,-,CASSATYNEQFF,TGTGCCAGCAGCGCCACGTACAATGAGCAGTTCTTC
TRBJ2-5,once,TRBV2,-,CASKGGGPASTQYF,TGTGCCAGCAAGGGGGGGGGCCCTGCGTCGACCCAGTACTTC
TRBJ2-2,-,TRBV11-3,TRBD2,CASSPGLAGVNTGELFF,TGTGCCAGCAGCCCGGGACTAGCGGGAGTTAACACCGGGGAGCTGTTTTTT
TRBJ2-3,-,TRBV19,-,CASKKADTDTQYF,TGTGCCAGTAAGAAGGCTGACACAGATACGCAGTATTTT
TRBJ2-4,-,TRBV12-5,-,CASGSPGNIQYF,TGTGCTAGTGGTTCGCCGGGAAACATTCAGTACTTC
TRBJ1-3,-,TRBV27,-,CASWDKTGNTIYF,TGTGCCAGCTGGGATAAGACAGGAAACACCATATATTTT
TRBJ1-1,few,TRBV9,-,CASSGVGDRVSAFF,TGTGCCAGCAGCGGGGTAGGGGATCGGGTCTCAGCTTTCTTT
TRBJ1-1,-,TRBV11-2,-,CASSLDLGLGEAFF,TGTGCCAGCAGCTTAGATCTGGGGCTCGGGGAAGCTTTCTTT
TRBJ1-1,-,TRBV2,-,CATRRTSTEAFF,TGTGCCACCCGGCGGACTTCCACTGAAGCTTTCTTT
TRBJ2-7,-,TRBV19,TRBD1,CASSIGTGSSYEQYF,TGTGCCAGTAGTATCGGGACAGGTAGCTCCTACGAGCAGTACTTC
TRBJ1-2,few,TRBV2,-,CASSATEYYGYTF,TGTGCCAGCAGTGCGACGGAGTATTATGGCTACACCTTC
TRBJ1-6,-,TRBV6-5,TRBD1,CASRQGSSSPLHF,TGTGCCAGTCGACAGGGTTCGTCTTCACCCCTCCACTTT
TRBJ2-5,-,TRBV5-5,-,CASSVGPEETQYF,TGTGCCAGCAGCGTCGGACCAGAAGAGACCCAGTACTTC
TRBJ1-1,-,TRBV4-3,-,CASSQVRRGIYTEAFF,TGCGCCAGCAGCCAAGTGAGGCGGGGGATTTACACTGAAGCTTTCTTT
TRBJ1-1,few,TRBV18,-,CASSPRQTMNTEAFF,TGTGCCAGCTCACCGAGACAAACTATGAACACTGAAGCTTTCTTT
TRBJ2-7,-,TRBV5-6,-,CASSFLQSYEQYF,TGTGCCAGCAGCTTCCTACAGAGCTACGAGCAGTACTTC
TRBJ2-5,-,TRBV5-5,TRBD2,CASSWGTTTFETQYF,TGTGCCAGCAGCTGGGGGACTACTACCTTTGAGACCCAGTACTTC
TRBJ1-3,once,TRBV7-8,-,CASSAAQFRNTIYF,TGTGCCAGCAGCGCTGCACAGTTTCGAAACACCATATATTTT
TRBJ2-7,-,TRBV2,TRBD2,CASRIGLASYEQYF,TGTGCCAGTCGTATAGGACTAGCCTCCTACGAGCAGTACTTC
TRBJ2-5,-,TRBV5-1,TRBD1,CASSRRDRGQETQYF,TGCGCCAGCAGCCGGAGGGACAGGGGCCAAGAGACCCAGTACTTC
TRBJ2-1,-,TRBV6-6,TRBD2,CASSSLGAGSHEQFF,TGTGCCAGCAGTTCCTTGGGAGCGGGATCCCATGAGCAGTTCTTC
TRBJ2-5,-,TRBV5-1,-,CASSLGGSGETQYF,TGCGCCAGCAGCTTAGGGGGGTCAGGAGAGACCCAGTACTTC
TRBJ2-4,-,TRBV19,-,CASSIGNGNIQYF,TGTGCCAGTAGTATCGGCAACGGAAACATTCAGTACTTC